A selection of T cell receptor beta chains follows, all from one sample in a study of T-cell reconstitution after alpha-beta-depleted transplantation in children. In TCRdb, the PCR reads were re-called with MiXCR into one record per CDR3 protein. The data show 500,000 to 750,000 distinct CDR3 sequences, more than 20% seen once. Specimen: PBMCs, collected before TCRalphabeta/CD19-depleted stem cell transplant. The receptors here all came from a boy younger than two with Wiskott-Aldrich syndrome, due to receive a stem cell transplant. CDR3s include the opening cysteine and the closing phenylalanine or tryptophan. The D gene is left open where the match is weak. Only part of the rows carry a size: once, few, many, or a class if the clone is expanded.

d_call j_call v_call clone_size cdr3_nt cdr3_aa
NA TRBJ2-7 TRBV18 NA TGTGCCAGCTCACCACGGGGGGCTACCTACGAGCAGTACTTC CASSPRGATYEQYF
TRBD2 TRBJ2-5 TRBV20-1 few TGCAGTGCTGGGGTAGCGGGAGCGGGGGACCGGGAGACCCAGTACTTC CSAGVAGAGDRETQYF
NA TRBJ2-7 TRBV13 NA TGTGCCAGCAGCTTAGCCAGGGGTAACGAGCAGTACTTC CASSLARGNEQYF
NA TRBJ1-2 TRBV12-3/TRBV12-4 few TGTGCCGTCCAACCTCGCGGAGTGTATGGCTACACCTTC CAVQPRGVYGYTF
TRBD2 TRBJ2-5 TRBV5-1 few TGCGCCAGCGAACGTGGACTAGCGGGAGGGTCGATGGAGACCCAGTACTTC CASERGLAGGSMETQYF
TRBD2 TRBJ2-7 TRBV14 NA TGTGCCAGCAGCCACAAACAGAAACTAGCGGGAGCCTACGAGCAGTACTTC CASSHKQKLAGAYEQYF
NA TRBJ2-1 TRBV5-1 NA TGCGCCAGCAGCCCCGGAAGTCGCCTATACAATGAGCAGTTCTTC CASSPGSRLYNEQFF
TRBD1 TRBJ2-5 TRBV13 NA TGTGCCAGCAGCTTTGGGGCGACAGGGGGCAAAGAGACCCAGTACTTC CASSFGATGGKETQYF
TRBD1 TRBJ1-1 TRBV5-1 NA TGCACCAGCAGCCCCCAGGGGGGCAATACTGAAGCTTTCTTT CTSSPQGGNTEAFF
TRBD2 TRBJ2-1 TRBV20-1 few TGCAGTGCTAGCGGGGGGGGCAGTAGGAATGAGCAGTTCTTC CSASGGGSRNEQFF
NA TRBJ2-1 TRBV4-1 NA TGCGCCAGCAGCCAAGGAAGGAGTACGCAGTTCTTC CASSQGRSTQFF
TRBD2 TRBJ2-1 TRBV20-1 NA TGCAGTGCTCATAGCGGGAGGGCCCTCATCAATGAGCAGTTCTTC CSAHSGRALINEQFF
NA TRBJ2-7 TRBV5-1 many TGTGCCAGCAGCTTAGCGGGACAGGGTTACGAGCAGTACTTC CASSLAGQGYEQYF
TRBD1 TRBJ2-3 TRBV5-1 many TGTGCCAGCAGCCCGGACAGGGCAGATACGCAGTATTTT CASSPDRADTQYF